This TCR beta chain was recorded in a study of siplizumab effects on memory and regulatory T cells. Findings of the study overall: Naive T cells were seen as more diverse than memory cells and as major alloresponse contributors. Poor capture below about 10^-5 frequency left most alloreactive clones unmapped to unstimulated subsets. For mappable alloreactive CD4+ clones, the mean Treg-derived fraction was around 66% with siplizumab and 26.9% in controls.

Around 10^5 TCR templates per sample were sequenced. TCRdb keeps only in-frame clones here, not all; method: immunoSEQ multiplex PCR. The sample shows about 72,000 clones, 91% of them seen only once. Comment on this clone: Its antigen is unidentified.

The CDR3 runs 15 residues. Losses at the gene ends were 2 bases for V and 10 bases for J; bases not matched to a gene: 7. The germline CDR1 and CDR2 sequences are LNHDA and SQIVND (reference sequence). The V gene is TRBV19, the J gene TRBJ2-1; 11 nucleotides match TRBD2. This receptor was obtained from a human donor in good health. The specimen was CD8+ T cells sorted from blood. CDR3 protein: CASSISSGGAWEQFF. The CDR3 DNA reads TGTGCCAGTAGTATAAGTAGCGGGGGGGCCTGGGAGCAGTTCTTC.